The 2 T cell receptor beta chains reported below all come from one sample, sequenced in a study of T cells in Graves' hyperthyroidism and ophthalmopathy. Amplified TCR beta CDR3 regions came from RNA transcripts. Primed by the HTBI set, a first-round RT-PCR was run on the TCR CDR3. TCRdb reprocessed the multiplex PCR reads via MiXCR and lists one record per CDR3 protein. The table shows about 560,000 distinct CDR3 sequences, with around 17% occurring only once. Sequencing was done on a sample of blood. The origin of the receptors is a young woman with Graves' hyperthyroidism.

In its sample, this clonotype was seen a few times. The V call is TRBV29-1, the J call TRBJ2-5, with TRBD1 identical over 8 bases. Germline trimming cut 2 bases from V and 5 bases from J; bases unmatched to any gene: 13. This CDR3 region has 16 residues. The germline CDR1 and CDR2 sequences are SQVTM and ANQGSEA. CDR3 sequence: CSVESDRANEGETQYF. The CDR3 DNA sequence: TGCAGCGTTGAATCGGACAGGGCCAATGAGGGGGAGACCCAGTACTTC.

This clonotype appeared many times. The chain combines TRBV20-1 with TRBJ2-7, with 11 positions matching TRBD2. The CDR3 contains 14 residues. V lost 6 bases, J lost 6 bases, and 10 bases stayed unmatched. Germline-derived CDR1 and CDR2 are DFQATT and SNEGSKA (reference sequence). The CDR3 bases are TGCAGTGCGTCCGAACTAGCGGGAGACGGCGAGCAGTACTTC. Protein: CSASELAGDGEQYF.